This TCR beta chain was obtained from a study of shared clonotypes between healthy human individuals. As for the study in general: The donors, two women and a few men, were aged 18 to 49. Used for every donor were three CD4 naive, three CD4 memory, two CD8 naive and one CD8 memory plate.

It was at deep level that the assay was run. Clones were read by immunoSEQ multiplex PCR, and TCRdb kept only the in-frame ones, dropping some. The sample holds over 1.5 million clones, 95% to 99% seen once. Donors were healthy HIV-negative adults without recent acute infections or vaccinations. V dropped 2 bases and J dropped 0 bases, with 8 bases sitting between them. The CDR3 is 14 residues long. Germline V gene sequence: CDR1 SGHNT, CDR2 YYREEE (reference sequence). The source is a man aged 30 to 45 in good health. Material for sequencing was naive CD4+ T cells sorted from blood. Stated subset: CD45RA+ positively selected. The V gene is TRBV5-4, the J gene TRBJ2-5; no clear D gene. CDR3 region: CASSFQGNQETQYF. CDR3 DNA: TGTGCCAGCAGCTTCCAAGGCAACCAAGAGACCCAGTACTTC.